Listed below are T cell receptor beta chains from one sample, sequenced in a study of CD8 T cells in Susac syndrome. In TCRdb, the immunoSEQ multiplex PCR reads were re-called with MiXCR into one record per CDR3 protein. The top ten hold 0.085% to 0.095% of the sample, which has more than 95,000 distinct CDR3 sequences, just under 95% seen once. Sequenced sample: CD4+ T cells from PBMCs. These receptors all come from a human donor with multiple sclerosis. CDR3s include the opening cysteine and the closing phenylalanine or tryptophan. The D gene is left open where the match is weak. Size tells how often a clone was seen (once, few, many) or the class of an expanded clone, and some rows leave it out.

clone size: .; D gene: .; J gene: TRBJ2-6; V gene: TRBV28; CDR3 DNA: TGTGCCAGCAATTCTTACATCCAGGGTTTTACTGGGGCCAACGTCCTGACTTTC; CDR3 protein: CASNSYIQGFTGANVLTF
clone size: .; D gene: TRBD1; J gene: TRBJ1-2; V gene: TRBV6-5; CDR3 DNA: TGTGCCAGCAGTTCACAGGGGAAAGGTGGCTACACCTTC; CDR3 protein: CASSSQGKGGYTF
clone size: .; D gene: .; J gene: TRBJ1-1; V gene: TRBV14; CDR3 DNA: TGTGCCAGCAGCCAAGGAGTTGGGGCTGAAGCTTTCTTT; CDR3 protein: CASSQGVGAEAFF
clone size: .; D gene: TRBD2; J gene: TRBJ2-1; V gene: TRBV18; CDR3 DNA: TGTGCCAGCTCACCTCAAGGCGGCGGGGGGCGGTACAATGAGCAGTTCTTC; CDR3 protein: CASSPQGGGGRYNEQFF
clone size: .; D gene: .; J gene: TRBJ2-7; V gene: TRBV18; CDR3 DNA: TGTGCCAGCTCACCAGCTGGGTGGGAGCAGTACTTC; CDR3 protein: CASSPAGWEQYF
clone size: once; D gene: .; J gene: TRBJ1-5; V gene: TRBV10-3; CDR3 DNA: TGTGCCAGTGGACCTAGCAATCAGCCCCAGCATTTT; CDR3 protein: CASGPSNQPQHF
clone size: .; D gene: .; J gene: TRBJ1-2; V gene: TRBV20-1; CDR3 DNA: TGCAGTCCGAGAGGGACCTATGGCTACACCTTC; CDR3 protein: CSPRGTYGYTF
clone size: .; D gene: TRBD2; J gene: TRBJ2-3; V gene: TRBV4-3; CDR3 DNA: TGCGCCAGCAGCCAGTCGGGAGGGGGGCTCACAGATACGCAGTATTTT; CDR3 protein: CASSQSGGGLTDTQYF
clone size: .; D gene: .; J gene: TRBJ2-7; V gene: TRBV6-5; CDR3 DNA: TGTGCCAGCAGCCGGGACGGACGATCCTACGAGCAGTACTTC; CDR3 protein: CASSRDGRSYEQYF
clone size: .; D gene: TRBD1; J gene: TRBJ2-4; V gene: TRBV20-1; CDR3 DNA: TGCAGTGCTAGTAAAACCGGGACAGGGAGGAACATTCAGTACTTC; CDR3 protein: CSASKTGTGRNIQYF
clone size: .; D gene: .; J gene: TRBJ1-2; V gene: TRBV20-1; CDR3 DNA: TGCAGTGCCCCGCGTGAGGGGGGCAGCTATGGCTACACCTTC; CDR3 protein: CSAPREGGSYGYTF
clone size: .; D gene: .; J gene: TRBJ1-5; V gene: TRBV7-6; CDR3 DNA: TGTGCCAGCAGCCCCGGACAGCTAAATCAGCCCCAGCATTTT; CDR3 protein: CASSPGQLNQPQHF
clone size: .; D gene: .; J gene: TRBJ1-6; V gene: TRBV4-2; CDR3 DNA: TGTGCCAGCAGCCAAGTTGAGCGTTCACCCCTCCACTTT; CDR3 protein: CASSQVERSPLHF